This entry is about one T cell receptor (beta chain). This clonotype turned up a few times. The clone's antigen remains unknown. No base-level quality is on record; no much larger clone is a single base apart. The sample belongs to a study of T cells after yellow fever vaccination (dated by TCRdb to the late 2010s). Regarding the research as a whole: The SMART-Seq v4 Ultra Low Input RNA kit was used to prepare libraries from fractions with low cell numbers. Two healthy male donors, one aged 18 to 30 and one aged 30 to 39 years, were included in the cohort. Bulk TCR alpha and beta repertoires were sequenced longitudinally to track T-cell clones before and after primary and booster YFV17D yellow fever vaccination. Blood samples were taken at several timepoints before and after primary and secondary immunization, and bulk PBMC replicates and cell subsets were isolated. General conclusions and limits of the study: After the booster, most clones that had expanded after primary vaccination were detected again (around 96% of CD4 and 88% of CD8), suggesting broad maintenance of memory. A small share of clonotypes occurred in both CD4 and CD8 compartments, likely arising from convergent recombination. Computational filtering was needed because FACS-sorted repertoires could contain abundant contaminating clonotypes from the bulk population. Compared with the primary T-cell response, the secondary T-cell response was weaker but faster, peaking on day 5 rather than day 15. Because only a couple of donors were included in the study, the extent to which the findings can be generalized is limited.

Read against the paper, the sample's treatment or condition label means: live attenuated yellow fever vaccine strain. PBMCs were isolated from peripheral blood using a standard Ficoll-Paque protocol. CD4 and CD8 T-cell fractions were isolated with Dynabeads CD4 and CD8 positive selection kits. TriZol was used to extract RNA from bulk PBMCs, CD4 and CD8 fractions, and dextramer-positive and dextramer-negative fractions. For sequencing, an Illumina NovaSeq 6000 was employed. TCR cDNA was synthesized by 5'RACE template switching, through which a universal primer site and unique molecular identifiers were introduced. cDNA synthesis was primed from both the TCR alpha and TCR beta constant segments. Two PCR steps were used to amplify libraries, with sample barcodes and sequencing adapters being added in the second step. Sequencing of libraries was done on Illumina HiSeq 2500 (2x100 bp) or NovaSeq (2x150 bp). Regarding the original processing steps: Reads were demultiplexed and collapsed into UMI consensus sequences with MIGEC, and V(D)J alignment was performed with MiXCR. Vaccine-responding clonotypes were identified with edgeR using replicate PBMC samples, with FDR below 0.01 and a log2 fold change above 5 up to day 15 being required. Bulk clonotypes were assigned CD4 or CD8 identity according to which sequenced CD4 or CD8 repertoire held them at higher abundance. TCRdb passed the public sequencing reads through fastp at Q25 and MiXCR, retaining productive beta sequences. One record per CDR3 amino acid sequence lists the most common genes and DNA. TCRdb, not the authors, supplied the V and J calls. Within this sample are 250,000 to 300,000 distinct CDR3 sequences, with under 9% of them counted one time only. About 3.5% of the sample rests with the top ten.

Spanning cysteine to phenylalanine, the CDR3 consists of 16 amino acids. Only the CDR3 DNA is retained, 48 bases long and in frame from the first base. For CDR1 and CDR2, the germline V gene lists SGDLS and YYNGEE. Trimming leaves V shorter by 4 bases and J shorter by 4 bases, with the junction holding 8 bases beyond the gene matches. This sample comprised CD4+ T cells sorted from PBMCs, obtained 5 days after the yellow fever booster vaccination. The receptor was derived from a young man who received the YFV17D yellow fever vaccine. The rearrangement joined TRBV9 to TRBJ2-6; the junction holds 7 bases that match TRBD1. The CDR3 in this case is CASSFRQGPGANVLTF. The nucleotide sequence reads TGTGCCAGCAGCTTCAGACAGGGTCCCGGGGCCAACGTCCTGACTTTC.